The clone carrying this TCR beta chain was observed a few times. Antigen: not known. The data were obtained in a study of T cells after yellow fever vaccination. Study-level points and caveats: It was a small share of clonotypes that appeared in both CD4 and CD8 compartments. FACS-sorted repertoires might harbor abundant contaminating clonotypes from the bulk population.

Germline V lookup: CDR1 SGHAT, CDR2 FQNNGV. Losses at the gene ends were 5 bases for V and 13 bases for J; bases not matched to a gene: 8. The CDR3 runs 12 residues. UMIs and a universal primer site were added when TCR cDNA was made by 5'RACE template switching. One entry per CDR3 protein results from TCRdb running MiXCR on the 5' RACE reads. Here the sample spans 300,000 to 350,000 distinct CDR3 sequences, about 10% being singletons. The sample here was CD4+ T cells sorted from PBMCs, taken 45 days after the yellow fever booster vaccination. This TCR was recovered from a man aged 18 to 29 who received the YFV17D yellow fever vaccine. The chain employs TRBV11-2 and TRBJ2-1; 7 bases map to TRBD1. CDR3 sequence reads: CASSASDRVQFF. CDR3 sequence (DNA): TGTGCCAGCAGCGCCTCAGACAGGGTCCAGTTCTTC.